The 5 T cell receptor beta chains below come from one sample, sequenced in a study of shared clonotypes between healthy human individuals. The method was immunoSEQ multiplex PCR; TCRdb's version includes in-frame clones alone and lacks a portion of them. The top ten hold approximately 1% of the sample, which has about 1.5 million clones, roughly 97% seen once. Input material: naive CD4+ T cells sorted from blood. Subset: CD45RA+ positively selected. The origin of the receptors is a man aged 25 to 40 in good health.

The genes are TRBV23-1 and TRBJ2-7; D may be TRBD2 (5 bases). TRBV23-1 qualifies as an ORF whose function is uncertain. Trimming shortened V by 4 bases and J by 0 bases, and 13 bases separated the two germline ends. The CDR3 loop spans 15 amino acids. This CDR3 reads CASSLLAGCSYEQYF. DNA of the CDR3: TGCGCCAGCAGTCTGCTCGCGGGTTGCTCCTACGAGCAGTACTTC.

The chain employs TRBV5-4 and TRBJ2-3; perhaps TRBD1 as D (6 bases). Germline CDR1 SGHNT, CDR2 YYREEE (reference sequence). The V and J ends lost 4 bases and 10 bases respectively, with 16 bases between them. The CDR3 length is 13 residues. The CDR3 region is CASSDFPGTPQYF. CDR3 nucleotide sequence: TGTGCCAGCAGCGATTTCCCCGGGACACCGCAGTATTTT.

V gene TRBV7-9 combines with J gene TRBJ1-2; TRBD1 matches at 9 bases. V shed 4 bases, J shed 2 bases, and the junction held 8 bases outside the gene matches. The germline gives CDR1 SEHNR, CDR2 FQNEAQ (reference sequence). The CDR3 runs 16 residues. For the CDR3, the DNA is TGTGCCAGCAGCTCAGAGACCGGGACAGGGAACTATGGCTACACCTTC. Amino acid sequence: CASSSETGTGNYGYTF.

The chain couples TRBV5-4 to TRBJ2-7; 9 bases are shared with TRBD2. V shed 0 bases and J 7 bases; nucleotides not matched to a gene: 8. The CDR3 spans 15 residues. CDR1 and CDR2 from the germline V gene are SGHNT and YYREEE (reference sequence). CDR3: CASSLGLAEPREQYF. CDR3 bases: TGTGCCAGCAGCTTGGGACTAGCGGAACCGAGGGAGCAGTACTTC.

V usage is TRBV7-8 and J usage is TRBJ1-2, with D perhaps matching TRBD1 (5 bases). Trimming removed 0 bases from V and 4 bases from J, with 12 bases in between. Germline V gene sequence: CDR1 SGHVS, CDR2 FQNEAQ. The CDR3 consists of 15 residues. The CDR3 DNA follows: TGTGCCAGCAGCTTAGCGCCGGGGCTCGGCTATGGCTACACCTTC. It codes for CASSLAPGLGYGYTF.